These 10 T cell receptor beta chains were all obtained from the same sample, sequenced in a study of blood T cells in healthy people across ages. Sample-barcoded 5' priming and a J-beta primer mix drove a second PCR of 7 to 11 cycles. Via MiXCR, TCRdb re-called the 5' RACE reads, giving one row per CDR3 protein. Altogether hundreds of thousands of distinct CDR3 sequences are present, around 43% being singletons, with the ten largest covering approximately 19%. Sequenced input: blood. The receptor source for this set is a man aged 55 to 70 in good health.

The chain employs TRBV5-1 and TRBJ2-3, with no clear D. Germline CDR1 reads SGHRS; CDR2 reads YFSETQ. The CDR3 has 11 residues. The V gene lost 6 bases and the J gene lost 8 bases, with 10 bases spanning the gap. In DNA form, the CDR3 reads TGCGCCAGCACCAGAGACGGTACGCAGTATTTT. Translating gives CASTRDGTQYF.

This rearrangement joins TRBV27 to TRBJ2-5; D is unclear. The DNA end is a closer match to TRBJ2-7, so the J assignment may be wrong. The germline gives CDR1 MNHEY, CDR2 SMNVEV (reference sequence). CDR3 length: 16 residues. The CDR3 nucleotides read TGTGCCAGCAGTTCCGGGCCCCATTCAGGTGCCTACGAGCAGTACTTC. It is translated as CASSSGPHSGAYEQYF.

The CDR3 loop reads CASSGQRGGGETQYF. The CDR3 DNA follows: TGTGCCAGCAGTGGCCAGCGGGGGGGCGGGGAGACCCAGTACTTC. The chain recombines TRBV25-1 with TRBJ2-5; 10 nucleotides line up with TRBD2. The CDR3 contains 15 residues. After removal of 4 bases from V and 5 bases from J, the junction contained 7 bases not matched to a gene. Germline CDR1 and CDR2: MGHDK and SYGVNS.

The rearrangement uses TRBV7-8 and TRBJ2-3; 12 bases are a match to TRBD1. The CDR3 consists of 20 residues. Germline values: CDR1 SGHVS, CDR2 FQNEAQ. Trimming took 0 bases from V and 5 from J; bases not matched to a gene: 15. The chain's CDR3 is CASSLAYLFGGQGAIDTQYF. The CDR3 DNA is TGTGCCAGCAGCTTAGCGTACCTCTTTGGGGGACAGGGGGCAATAGATACGCAGTATTTT.

The chain recombines TRBV20-1 with TRBJ2-2, with D perhaps matching TRBD2 (5 bases). The CDR3 sequence is 14 residues long. From germline, CDR1 is DFQATT and CDR2 SNEGSKA (reference sequence). Trimming stripped 1 base from V and 4 bases from J, with 10 bases between. Here the CDR3 reads CSARAERSTGELFF. The DNA of the CDR3 is TGCAGTGCTAGAGCGGAGCGGAGCACCGGGGAGCTGTTTTTT.

This clonotype was counted only a few times. The V call is TRBV24-1, the J call TRBJ2-1; 8 bases map to TRBD2. There are 15 residues in the CDR3. Germline CDR1 KGHDR, CDR2 SFDVKD. V lost 4 bases to trimming and J lost 6 bases; unmatched junction nucleotides: 7. CDR3 DNA sequence: TGTGCCACCAGTGACCCCGGGACTAGGGGCAATGAGCAGTTCTTC. Translation: CATSDPGTRGNEQFF.

Many counts were recorded for this clonotype. The chain carries TRBV25-1 and TRBJ2-5; 10 nucleotides line up with TRBD2. The CDR3 covers 15 residues. In germline, CDR1 is MGHDK, CDR2 SYGVNS. The ends lost 9 bases at V and 2 bases at J; junction bases unmatched: 9. CDR3 bases: TGTGCCAGTTCAGGGAGCGGGGGGGCTCAAGAGACCCAGTACTTC. It is translated as CASSGSGGAQETQYF.

The CDR3 region is CASSSQGAIGLNGYTF. The CDR3 DNA is TGTGCCAGCAGCTCTCAGGGGGCGATAGGTCTGAATGGCTACACCTTC. This sequence joins TRBV7-9 and TRBJ1-2, with 8 bases matching TRBD1. CDR3 length equals 16 residues. In germline, CDR1 is SEHNR, CDR2 FQNEAQ (reference sequence). Trimming cost V 4 bases and J 6 bases; bases outside gene matches: 13.

The rearrangement links TRBV6-6 to TRBJ2-4, with TRBD1 identical over 7 bases. The CDR3 has 15 amino acids. The germline gives CDR1 MNHNY, CDR2 SVGAGI (reference sequence). The trim removed 2 bases at V and 0 bases at J, leaving 1 base unmatched. The CDR3 DNA is TGTGCCAGCAGTTACGGGGACAGAGCCAAAAACATTCAGTACTTC. Amino acids: CASSYGDRAKNIQYF.

The CDR3 sequence: CASSDTFGYGYTF. The CDR3 coding sequence is TGTGCCAGCAGTGACACTTTCGGCTATGGCTACACCTTC. This rearrangement joins TRBV6-2 or TRBV6-3 to TRBJ1-2, with unresolved D. Between the trimmed V and J ends, which lost 5 bases and 4 bases, there was a span of 11 bases. Germline loops: CDR1 MNHEY, CDR2 SVGEGT. The CDR3 length is 13 residues.